One and the same sample provided the 32 T cell receptor beta chains below, sequenced in a study of CD8 T cells in ankylosing spondylitis. These receptors have no identified antigens. General study findings and limits: A motif of seven or eight highly homologous TCR beta variants was seen as apparently characteristic of ankylosing spondylitis blood.

One entry per CDR3 protein results from TCRdb running MiXCR on the 5' RACE reads. Of about 540,000 distinct CDR3 sequences listed, 10% to 15% are singletons. The specimen was blood, either unsorted or a sorted T cell fraction (not recorded which). These TCRs come from a male donor with ankylosing spondylitis.

Only a few counts were recorded for this clonotype. This chain links TRBV7-9 with TRBJ2-3; tentatively, D is TRBD2 (6 bases). The CDR3 length is 15 residues. From germline, CDR1 is SEHNR and CDR2 FQNEAQ (reference sequence). Deletions cut 7 bases from V and 0 bases from J, with 14 bases between. CDR3 region: CASTTPGLSTDTQYF. In DNA, the CDR3 is TGTGCCAGCACCACCCCGGGACTGAGCACAGATACGCAGTATTTT.

This clonotype has just a few counts. The chain combines TRBV7-2 with TRBJ2-2, with D tentatively TRBD2 (7 bases). Trimming left V 4 bases short and J 6 bases short, with 15 bases between. Germline V CDR1 and CDR2: SGHTA, FQGNSA. The CDR3 contains 15 residues. The CDR3 nucleotides are TGTGCCAGCAGCTCCCCCGGGGGGCACGCCGGGGAGCTGTTTTTT. Translating it yields CASSSPGGHAGELFF.

In its sample, this clonotype was seen a few times. V and J are TRBV20-1 and TRBJ2-7; TRBD1 aligns across 7 bases. The CDR3 has 14 amino acids. Trimming took 1 base from V and 7 from J; bases not matched to a gene: 10. From germline, CDR1 is DFQATT and CDR2 SNEGSKA (reference sequence). The CDR3 nucleotides are TGCAGTGCTAGAGGACAGGGCGCCTCAAGGGAGCAGTACTTC. Amino acid sequence: CSARGQGASREQYF.

This clonotype has just a few counts. The V gene is TRBV12-3 or TRBV12-4, the J gene TRBJ2-1; 8 nucleotides agree with TRBD2. The CDR3 runs to 16 residues. J gave up 7 bases and V 6 bases, and 14 bases lay outside the gene matches. This CDR3 is CASRRPGGSGINEQFF. The CDR3 DNA reads TGTGCCAGCAGACGACCCGGGGGTAGCGGGATTAATGAGCAGTTCTTC.

The genes are TRBV20-1 and TRBJ2-2; D call uncertain. This CDR3 region has 14 residues. The germline gives CDR1 DFQATT, CDR2 SNEGSKA (reference sequence). Deletions cut 6 bases from V and 1 base from J, with 12 bases between. The CDR3 coding sequence is TGCAGTGCACCCCCGACGGTGAACACCGGGGAGCTGTTTTTT. Amino acids: CSAPPTVNTGELFF.

This clonotype was seen more than once but under ten times. The chain has TRBV20-1 and TRBJ2-3; D may match TRBD1 or TRBD2 (6 bases each). Trimming left V 5 bases short and J 2 bases short, with 23 bases between. The germline gives CDR1 DFQATT, CDR2 SNEGSKA (reference sequence). The CDR3 runs to 17 residues. In DNA form, the CDR3 reads TGCAGTGCTGGAAAAAATACAGGGACGGGAGACACAGATACGCAGTATTTT. Translating it yields CSAGKNTGTGDTDTQYF.

The V gene is TRBV9, the J gene TRBJ2-1; TRBD2 might be the D (5 bases). In germline, CDR1 is SGDLS, CDR2 YYNGEE. There are 13 residues in the CDR3. Trimming shortened V by 1 base and J by 8 bases, and 10 bases separated the two germline ends. The CDR3 here is CASSVSTGDEQFF. The CDR3 region has the DNA TGTGCCAGCAGCGTATCTACCGGGGATGAGCAGTTCTTC.

The chain joins TRBV15 to TRBJ1-6, with 7 bases lining up with TRBD1. The CDR3 extends over 16 amino acids. Germline CDR1 is LNHNV and CDR2 is YYDKDF (reference sequence). Trimming removed 0 bases from V and 7 bases from J; junction bases left unmatched: 6. The CDR3 protein is CATSRDPGTVNSPLHF. The CDR3 DNA follows: TGTGCCACCAGCAGAGATCCCGGGACAGTGAATTCACCCCTCCACTTT.

The genes are TRBV5-1 and TRBJ2-3; TRBD1 matches at 7 bases. The CDR3 length is 18 residues. Trimming removed 0 bases from V and 0 bases from J; junction bases left unmatched: 10. CDR1 is SGHRS, CDR2 YFSETQ, per germline. CDR3 bases: TGCGCCAGCAGCTTGGAAGCCGGGACAGATACTAGCACAGATACGCAGTATTTT. Residues: CASSLEAGTDTSTDTQYF.

This clonotype was picked up a small number of times. The chain employs TRBV7-6 and TRBJ1-6, with a possible D match to TRBD1 (5 bases). Germline V lookup: CDR1 SGHVS, CDR2 FNYEAQ. Trimming removed 1 base at V and 3 bases at J, with 7 bases between. The CDR3 spans 15 residues. The CDR3 DNA reads TGTGCCAGCAGCTTAGACGACAGCTATAATTCACCCCTCCACTTT. It is translated as CASSLDDSYNSPLHF.

There are many counts of this clonotype. DNA for the CDR3: TGTGCCAGCAGTTCGGTTGAGACTGGCAAGTTCTTC. This sequence encodes CASSSVETGKFF. The rearrangement joins TRBV4-2 to TRBJ2-1; D call uncertain. Trimming cost V 6 bases and J 14 bases, with 17 bases left between them. The CDR3 totals 12 residues. Looked up from germline, CDR1 is LGHNA and CDR2 is YNFKEQ.

This clonotype was counted only a few times. This chain links TRBV30 with TRBJ1-2; D gene unclear. CDR1 is GTSNPN, CDR2 SVGIG, per germline (reference sequence). The CDR3 is 12 amino acids. Deletions cut 4 bases from V and 5 bases from J, with 11 bases between. CDR3 in DNA: TGTGCCTGGACCCCCTCGGGGTATGGCTACACCTTC. It codes for CAWTPSGYGYTF. Combining the CDR3 with reference TRBV30 and TRBJ1-2 gives the whole variable domain SQTIHQWPATLVQPVGSPLSLECTVEGTSNPNLYWYRQAAGRGLQLLFYSVGIGQISSEVPQNLSASRPQDRQFILSSKKLLLSDSGFYLCAWTPSGYGYTFGSGTRLTVV.

This clonotype has more than one count but fewer than ten. The chain has TRBV9 and TRBJ2-1; 9 nucleotides match TRBD2. The V gene end was trimmed by 4 bases and the J gene end by 10 bases; junction bases not matched to a gene: 18. Germline lookup yields CDR1 SGDLS and CDR2 YYNGEE. The CDR3 length is 17 residues. In DNA form, the CDR3 reads TGTGCCAGCAGCCCTAGAGGCCAGCGGGAGGCCCCTAGGGAGCAGTTCTTC. Its protein product is CASSPRGQREAPREQFF.

This chain links TRBV19 with TRBJ2-7; a possible D gene is TRBD2 (6 bases). The V and J ends lost 1 base and 2 bases respectively, with 9 bases between them. CDR1 is LNHDA and CDR2 is SQIVND in the germline V gene (reference sequence). The CDR3 runs 14 residues. CDR3 sequence: CASSIGGGPYEQYF. CDR3 nucleotide sequence: TGTGCCAGTAGTATAGGAGGAGGGCCCTACGAGCAGTACTTC.

This sequence joins TRBV7-6 and TRBJ1-3, with 8 nucleotides matching TRBD1. J was trimmed by 3 bases and V by 2 bases; bases with no gene match: 9. The germline CDR1 and CDR2 sequences are SGHVS and FNYEAQ. The CDR3 runs 17 residues. The CDR3 is CASSLMAGQGFGNTIYF. The CDR3 DNA is TGTGCCAGCAGCTTAATGGCAGGACAGGGATTTGGAAACACCATATATTTT.

This clonotype has a handful of counts. The chain employs TRBV5-1 and TRBJ2-5; TRBD1 or TRBD2 may be the D gene (5 bases each). This CDR3 has 15 residues. V was clipped by 4 bases and J by 4 bases, with 17 bases between them. Germline lookup yields CDR1 SGHRS and CDR2 YFSETQ. CDR3 in DNA: TGCGCCAGCAGCCCCGGGGTTACGGGACCAGAGACCCAGTACTTC. Translating it yields CASSPGVTGPETQYF.

This clonotype has a count of ten or more. This rearrangement joins TRBV11-1 to TRBJ2-1; 9 bases agree with TRBD2. The CDR3 contains 14 residues. Unmatched junction bases numbered 5, after V lost 4 bases and J lost 7 bases. Germline V gene lookup returns CDR1 SGHAT and CDR2 FQDESV (reference sequence). The CDR3 protein is CASSSSGNRNEQFF. The CDR3 DNA is TGTGCCAGCAGCTCTAGCGGGAACAGAAATGAGCAGTTCTTC.

This clonotype occurred a few times. This chain connects TRBV5-5 to TRBJ1-2, with D perhaps matching TRBD1 (5 bases). The CDR3 contains 12 residues. Trimming removed 7 bases from V and 2 bases from J, with 9 bases in between. From germline, CDR1 is SGHKS and CDR2 YYEKEE (reference sequence). CDR3 nucleotide sequence: TGTGCCAGCGCGACAGACAACTATGGCTACACCTTC. Residues: CASATDNYGYTF.

This clonotype turned up a few times. The chain is built from TRBV6-2 or TRBV6-3 and TRBJ2-7; D tentatively fits TRBD1 or TRBD2 (6 bases each). The germline gives CDR1 MNHEY, CDR2 SVGEGT. V was trimmed by 7 bases and J by 2 bases, leaving 18 bases between them. The CDR3 is made up of 15 amino acids. The CDR3: CASTTGAPRAYEQYV. The CDR3 bases are TGTGCCAGCACCACGGGGGCACCTAGGGCCTACGAGCAGTACGTC.

The sample holds a few counts of this clonotype. V and J are TRBV9 and TRBJ1-5, with D uncertain. The CDR3 is made up of 13 amino acids. CDR1 and CDR2 (germline): SGDLS, YYNGEE. Trimming pared 4 bases from V and 7 bases from J, leaving 12 bases between. As DNA, the CDR3 is TGTGCCAGCAGCCCCGAGCCTGGGCAGCCCCAGCATTTT. This sequence encodes CASSPEPGQPQHF.

The chain has TRBV11-2 and TRBJ1-5, with TRBD1 as a possible D gene (6 bases). The CDR3 runs 15 residues. V lost 1 base, J lost 4 bases, and 11 bases lay in between. Germline lookup yields CDR1 SGHAT and CDR2 FQNNGV. The CDR3 region is CASSLARGLNQPQHF. The CDR3 bases are TGTGCCAGCAGCTTAGCGCGGGGGCTGAATCAGCCCCAGCATTTT.

This clonotype was observed at least ten times. The genes are TRBV11-2 and TRBJ2-5; 8 nucleotides match TRBD1. This CDR3 is built from 13 residues. Trimming at V came to 4 bases and at J to 5 bases, leaving 3 bases not matched to a gene. CDR1 SGHAT and CDR2 FQNNGV come from the germline V gene. CDR3 bases: TGTGCCAGCAGCTCGGGACAGGCGGAGACCCAGTACTTC. Translation gives CASSSGQAETQYF. The full variable domain, in which reference TRBV11-2 and TRBJ2-5 provide the parts outside the CDR3, is EAGVAQSPRYKIIEKRQSVAFWCNPISGHATLYWYQQILGQGPKLLIQFQNNGVVDDSQLPKDRFSAERLKGVDSTLKIQPAKLEDSAVYLCASSSGQAETQYFGPGTRLLVL.

CDR3 coding DNA: TGTGCCAGTAGTTGGGGATGGGGCAGGGGGCGAAGCACAGATACGCAGTATTTT. It specifies CASSWGWGRGRSTDTQYF. This chain links TRBV19 with TRBJ2-3, with TRBD1 matching 8 bases. Per germline, CDR1 LNHDA and CDR2 SQIVND (reference sequence). The trim removed 5 bases at V and 0 bases at J, leaving 13 bases unmatched. The CDR3 has 18 residues.

This chain joins TRBV10-3 and TRBJ2-6; 7 bases agree with TRBD2. The V gene's germline CDR1 is ENHRY and CDR2 SYGVKD. CDR3 size: 16 residues. Trimming took 10 bases from V and 0 from J; bases not matched to a gene: 9. CDR3: CATRGDGSSGANVLTF. DNA for the CDR3: TGTGCCACCCGGGGGGATGGGAGCTCTGGGGCCAACGTCCTGACTTTC.

The sample holds many counts of this clonotype. The chain uses TRBV4-1 and TRBJ2-2; no clear D gene. The CDR3 is made up of 12 amino acids. V gave up 11 bases and J gave up 4 bases, with 11 bases separating them. Per the germline V gene, CDR1 is MGHRA and CDR2 is YSYEKL. Here the CDR3 reads CASPPFTGELFF. The CDR3 DNA sequence: TGCGCCTCGCCTCCCTTCACCGGGGAGCTGTTTTTT.

This chain connects TRBV20-1 to TRBJ1-4, with 10 bases lining up with TRBD1. This CDR3 comprises 13 residues. J lost 8 bases, V lost 8 bases, and 8 bases had no gene match. Looked up from germline, CDR1 is DFQATT and CDR2 is SNEGSKA (reference sequence). The CDR3 protein is CSTPGQGNEKLFF. The DNA of the CDR3 is TGCAGTACCCCGGGACAGGGGAACGAAAAACTGTTTTTT.

The chain couples TRBV6-4 to TRBJ2-2; maybe TRBD1 (6 bases). This CDR3 contains 16 residues. The germline gives CDR1 MRHNA, CDR2 SNTAGT. V was trimmed by 5 bases and J by 6 bases, leaving 19 bases between them. The DNA for the CDR3 is TGTGCCAGCAGTTACACGAGGGGGAGAGGGCCCGGGGAGCTGTTTTTT. Encoded protein: CASSYTRGRGPGELFF.

This chain connects TRBV27 to TRBJ2-5, with TRBD1 matching over 9 bases. The germline CDR1 and CDR2 sequences are MNHEY and SMNVEV (reference sequence). Germline trimming cut 5 bases from V and 4 bases from J; bases unmatched to any gene: 11. The CDR3 consists of 16 residues. The CDR3 DNA sequence: TGTGCCAGCAGTCAACCAACAGGGGGCGGAGGAGAGACCCAGTACTTC. Its protein product is CASSQPTGGGGETQYF.

This clonotype has ten or more counts. Here the CDR3 DNA reads TGTGCCAGCAGTTTCGTGGCTAGCGGATACGGTGGCACAGATACGCAGTATTTT. Protein sequence: CASSFVASGYGGTDTQYF. The rearrangement joins TRBV27 to TRBJ2-3; 7 nucleotides line up with TRBD2. This CDR3 spans 18 amino acids. CDR1 is MNHEY and CDR2 is SMNVEV in the germline V gene (reference sequence). V shed 3 bases, J shed 1 base, and the junction held 13 bases outside the gene matches.

This clonotype was observed at least ten times. V is TRBV5-6 and J is TRBJ1-1, with a weak D call TRBD1 (6 bases). The CDR3 is 13 residues long. The germline V gene encodes CDR1 SGHDT and CDR2 YYEEEE. V lost 1 base and J 5 bases, leaving 9 bases between the germline ends. CDR3 protein: CASSLTQGTEAFF. The CDR3 DNA reads TGTGCCAGCAGCTTGACACAGGGTACTGAAGCTTTCTTT.

The J gene is TRBJ2-7, the V gene TRBV12-3 or TRBV12-4, with a weak D call TRBD1 (5 bases). This CDR3 contains 15 residues. Trimming stripped 0 bases from V and 4 bases from J, with 13 bases between. DNA of the CDR3: TGTGCCAGCAGTTTAGCTTCAGGACAAGGGTACGAGCAGTACTTC. Its protein product is CASSLASGQGYEQYF.

There are a few counts of this clonotype. The V and J genes are TRBV27 and TRBJ2-2; D is perhaps TRBD1 (5 bases). CDR1 and CDR2 from the germline V gene are MNHEY and SMNVEV (reference sequence). V lost 6 bases to trimming and J lost 5 bases, with 10 bases between them. CDR3 length: 13 amino acids. The DNA for the CDR3 is TGTGCCAGCAGACTCCAGGGAACCGGGGAGCTGTTTTTT. Translating it yields CASRLQGTGELFF.